The T cell receptor beta chain under discussion was sequenced for a study of cytomegalovirus exposure and HLA in healthy donors. PCR involved 60 Vbeta and 13 Jbeta primers. Clones were sequenced by immunoSEQ multiplex PCR, and TCRdb holds only the in-frame ones, with some missing. Here the sample spans some 130,000 clones, 75% to 90% being singletons. The V gene's germline CDR1 is SGHNT and CDR2 YYREEE (reference sequence). The ends were cut back, 1 base at V and 4 bases at J, with 11 bases in the middle. This CDR3 comprises 14 residues. The chain joins TRBV5-4 to TRBJ1-2; D is unclear. The sequence was collected from a woman aged 40 to 50 in good health and CMV-seronegative. The sequencing input was PBMCs. CDR3 coding DNA: TGTGCCAGCAGCTTGTGGCAGGAAGGCTATGGCTACACCTTC. Translation gives CASSLWQEGYGYTF. Full variable domain (rest looked up from reference TRBV5-4 and TRBJ1-2): ETGVTQSPTHLIKTRGQQVTLRCSSQSGHNTVSWYQQALGQGPQFIFQYYREEENGRGNFPPRFSGLQFPNYSSELNVNALELDDSALYLCASSLWQEGYGYTFGSGTRLTVV.